Detailed here is one T cell receptor (beta chain). No antigen is known for it. The sample comes from a study of cytomegalovirus exposure and HLA in healthy donors. Study conclusions and caveats: The TCR clusters that emerged in the first cohort tended, a later analysis found, to co-occur in the 110 or so validation repertoires.

The protocol was immunoSEQ multiplex PCR, while the TCRdb copy is restricted to in-frame clones and leaves out a portion. Among over 200,000 clones listed, approximately 83% were seen once. Sequencing was carried out using PBMCs. The sequence derives from a woman in her 30s in good health and CMV-seropositive.

CDR3 loop: CASSLFSLQETQYF. In DNA, the CDR3 is TGTGCCAGCAGCTTATTCTCACTACAAGAGACCCAGTACTTC. The chain joins TRBV11-2 to TRBJ2-5, with D hard to call. The V gene lost 2 bases and the J gene lost 2 bases, with 9 bases spanning the gap. The CDR3 is 14 amino acids. Germline CDR1 is SGHAT and CDR2 is FQNNGV. Full variable domain (outside the CDR3, taken from reference TRBV11-2 and TRBJ2-5): EAGVAQSPRYKIIEKRQSVAFWCNPISGHATLYWYQQILGQGPKLLIQFQNNGVVDDSQLPKDRFSAERLKGVDSTLKIQPAKLEDSAVYLCASSLFSLQETQYFGPGTRLLVL.